A selection of T cell receptor beta chains follows, all from one sample in a study of cytomegalovirus exposure and HLA in healthy donors. The data were produced by immunoSEQ multiplex PCR, yet TCRdb's version contains in-frame clones alone and is incomplete. The data show under 130,000 clones, roughly 13% seen once. Sequencing was done on a sample of PBMCs. Source of these receptors: a man aged 35-49 years in good health and CMV-seropositive. CDR3s include the opening cysteine and the closing phenylalanine or tryptophan. A D gene is named only where the DNA matches it firmly. Rows give clone size only sometimes, using once, few, many, or a class for an expanded clone.

abundance	j_gene	v_gene	d_gene	CDR3aa	CDR3nt
few	TRBJ2-3	TRBV19	TRBD2	CASSTGLAGDTQYF	TGTGCCAGTAGTACGGGACTAGCGGGAGATACGCAGTATTTT
NA	TRBJ2-5	TRBV13	TRBD1	CASSKGQAVQETQYF	TGTGCCAGCAGTAAGGGACAGGCCGTCCAAGAGACCCAGTACTTC
NA	TRBJ2-5	TRBV25-1	TRBD2	CASRTSGGYETQYF	TGTGCCAGCCGGACTAGCGGGGGGTATGAGACCCAGTACTTC
few	TRBJ2-7	TRBV14	NA	CASSQRRGFYEQYF	TGTGCCAGCAGCCAAAGAAGGGGTTTCTACGAGCAGTACTTC
few	TRBJ2-3	TRBV5-1	TRBD2	CASSFNSGTRTDTQYF	TGCGCCAGCAGCTTTAATAGCGGGACCCGCACAGATACGCAGTATTTT
NA	TRBJ2-5	TRBV7-8	NA	CASSVFQGQETQYF	TGTGCCAGCAGCGTGTTTCAGGGCCAAGAGACCCAGTACTTC
few	TRBJ1-5	TRBV27	TRBD1	CASSSYRGDQPQHF	TGTGCCAGCAGTTCCTACAGGGGAGATCAGCCCCAGCATTTT
few	TRBJ2-7	TRBV5-1	TRBD2	CASSLVSGRGLGHEQYF	TGCGCCAGCAGCTTGGTTAGCGGGAGAGGCCTGGGACACGAGCAGTACTTC
NA	TRBJ2-6	TRBV5-6	NA	CASSYEFSGANVLTF	TGTGCCAGCAGCTATGAGTTCTCTGGGGCCAACGTCCTGACTTTC
few	TRBJ2-7	TRBV7-2	NA	CASSLGGQLEQYF	TGTGCCAGCAGCTTAGGCGGCCAGCTCGAGCAGTACTTC
NA	TRBJ2-3	TRBV5-4	TRBD2	CASSLPGTRVTDTQYF	TGTGCCAGCAGCTTGCCCGGGACTAGGGTCACAGATACGCAGTATTTT
few	TRBJ1-1	TRBV4-2	TRBD1	CASSPLGTANTEAFF	TGTGCCAGCAGCCCCCTCGGGACAGCGAACACTGAAGCTTTCTTT
NA	TRBJ1-1	TRBV18	NA	CASSPRTEAFF	TGTGCCAGCTCACCCCGCACTGAAGCTTTCTTT
NA	TRBJ2-6	TRBV4-1	NA	CASSQGWARGRANVLTF	TGCGCCAGCAGCCAAGGGTGGGCTAGGGGTCGGGCCAACGTCCTGACTTTC
NA	TRBJ1-3	TRBV4-2	NA	CASSRESTWETNTIYF	TGTGCCAGCAGCCGGGAATCTACATGGGAGACGAACACCATATATTTT
few	TRBJ1-2	TRBV7-9	TRBD1	CASSSRDRVPNYGYTF	TGTGCCAGCAGCTCCCGGGACAGAGTCCCTAACTATGGCTACACCTTC
few	TRBJ2-7	TRBV5-4	TRBD2	CASSLIGLAGGKNSAEQYF	TGTGCCAGCAGCTTGATTGGACTAGCGGGAGGGAAAAACTCCGCCGAGCAGTACTTC
NA	TRBJ1-1	TRBV6-5	TRBD1	CATSGGVGNTEAFF	TGTGCCACCTCAGGGGGCGTGGGGAACACTGAAGCTTTCTTT
NA	TRBJ1-1	TRBV4-3	TRBD1	CASSRETGVLNTEAFF	TGCGCCAGCAGCCGCGAGACAGGGGTCCTAAACACTGAAGCTTTCTTT
few	TRBJ1-2	TRBV18	TRBD1	CASSPDGQGFGYTF	TGTGCCAGCTCACCCGACGGACAGGGGTTTGGCTACACCTTC
few	TRBJ2-3	TRBV6-1	TRBD2	CASSARGLAGRDASTDTQYF	TGTGCCAGCAGTGCGCGGGGACTAGCGGGGCGAGACGCTAGCACAGATACGCAGTATTTT